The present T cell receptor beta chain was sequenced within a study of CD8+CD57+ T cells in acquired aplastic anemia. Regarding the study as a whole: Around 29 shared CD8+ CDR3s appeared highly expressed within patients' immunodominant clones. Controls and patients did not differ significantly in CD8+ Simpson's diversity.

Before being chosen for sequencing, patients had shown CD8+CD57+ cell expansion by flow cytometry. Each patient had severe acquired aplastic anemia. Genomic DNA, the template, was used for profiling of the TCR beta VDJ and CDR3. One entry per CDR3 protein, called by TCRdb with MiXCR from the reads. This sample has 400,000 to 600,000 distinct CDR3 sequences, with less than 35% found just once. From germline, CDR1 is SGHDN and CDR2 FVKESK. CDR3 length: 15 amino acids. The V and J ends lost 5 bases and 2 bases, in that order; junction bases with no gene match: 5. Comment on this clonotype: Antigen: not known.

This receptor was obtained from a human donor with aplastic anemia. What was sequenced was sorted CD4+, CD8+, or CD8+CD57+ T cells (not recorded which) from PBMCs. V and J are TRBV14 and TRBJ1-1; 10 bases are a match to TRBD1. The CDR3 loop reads CASSARTGGNTEAFF. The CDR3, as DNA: TGTGCCAGCAGCGCCCGGACAGGGGGAAACACTGAAGCTTTCTTT.